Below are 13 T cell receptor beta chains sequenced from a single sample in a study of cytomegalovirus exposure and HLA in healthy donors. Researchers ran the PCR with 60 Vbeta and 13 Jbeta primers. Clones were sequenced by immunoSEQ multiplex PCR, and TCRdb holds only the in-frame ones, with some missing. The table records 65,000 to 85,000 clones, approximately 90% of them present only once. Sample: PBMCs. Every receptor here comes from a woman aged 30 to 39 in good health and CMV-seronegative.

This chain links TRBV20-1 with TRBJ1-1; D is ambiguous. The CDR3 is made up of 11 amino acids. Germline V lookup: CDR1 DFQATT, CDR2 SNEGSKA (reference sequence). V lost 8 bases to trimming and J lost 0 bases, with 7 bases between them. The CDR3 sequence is CSSVLNTEAFF. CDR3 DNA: TGCAGTTCGGTTCTGAACACTGAAGCTTTCTTT.

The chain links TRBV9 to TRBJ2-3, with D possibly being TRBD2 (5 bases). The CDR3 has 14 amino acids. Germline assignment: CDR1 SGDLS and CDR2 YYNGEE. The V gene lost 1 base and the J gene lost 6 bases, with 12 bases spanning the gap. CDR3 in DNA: TGTGCCAGCAGCGTAAAAGGGAGCCGGGATACGCAGTATTTT. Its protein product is CASSVKGSRDTQYF.

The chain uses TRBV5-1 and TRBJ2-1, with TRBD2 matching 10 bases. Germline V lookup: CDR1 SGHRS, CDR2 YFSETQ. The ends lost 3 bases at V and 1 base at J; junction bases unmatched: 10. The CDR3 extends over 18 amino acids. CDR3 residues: CASSSRENSGRSYNEQFF. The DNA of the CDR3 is TGCGCCAGCAGCTCGCGCGAGAATAGCGGGAGGTCCTACAATGAGCAGTTCTTC.

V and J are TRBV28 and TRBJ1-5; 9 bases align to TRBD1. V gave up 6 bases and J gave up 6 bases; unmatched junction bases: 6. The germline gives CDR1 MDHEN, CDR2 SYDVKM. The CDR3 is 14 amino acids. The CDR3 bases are TGTGCCAGCAGCTGGACAGGGGTTAGTCAGCCCCAGCATTTT. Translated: CASSWTGVSQPQHF.

The CDR3 nucleotides are TGTGCCAGCAGCATACAGGGGGGGACCTACGAGCAGTACTTC. Amino acid sequence: CASSIQGGTYEQYF. The rearrangement joins TRBV7-2 to TRBJ2-5; D perhaps matches TRBD1 (8 bases). Judging by the DNA end, TRBJ2-7 fits better; the J call may be wrong. Germline lookup yields CDR1 SGHTA and CDR2 FQGNSA. This CDR3 spans 14 amino acids.

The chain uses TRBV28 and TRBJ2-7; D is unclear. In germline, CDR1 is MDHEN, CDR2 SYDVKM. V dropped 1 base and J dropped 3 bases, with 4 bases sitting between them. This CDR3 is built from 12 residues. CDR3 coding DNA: TGTGCCAGCAGTTTATCGGGCTACGAGCAGTACTTC. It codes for CASSLSGYEQYF.

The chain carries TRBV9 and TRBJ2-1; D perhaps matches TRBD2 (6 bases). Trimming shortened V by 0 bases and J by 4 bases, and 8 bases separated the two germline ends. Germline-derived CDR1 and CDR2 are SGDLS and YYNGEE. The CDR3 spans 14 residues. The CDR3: CASSVVAGYNEQFF. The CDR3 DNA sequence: TGTGCCAGCAGCGTAGTCGCGGGGTACAATGAGCAGTTCTTC.

The CDR3 region has the DNA TGTGCCAGCAGCTGGGTCCCTGACTCTGGCTACACCTTC. It codes for CASSWVPDSGYTF. The chain links TRBV7-2 to TRBJ1-2; no firm D call. Germline lookup yields CDR1 SGHTA and CDR2 FQGNSA. Trimming left V 4 bases short and J 7 bases short, with 13 bases between. CDR3 length equals 13 residues.

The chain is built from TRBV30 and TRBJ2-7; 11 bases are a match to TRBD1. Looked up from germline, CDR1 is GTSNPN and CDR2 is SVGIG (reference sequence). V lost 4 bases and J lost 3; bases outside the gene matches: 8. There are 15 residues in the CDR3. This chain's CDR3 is CAWNKGQGGGYEQYF. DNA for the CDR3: TGTGCCTGGAATAAGGGACAGGGGGGAGGCTACGAGCAGTACTTC.

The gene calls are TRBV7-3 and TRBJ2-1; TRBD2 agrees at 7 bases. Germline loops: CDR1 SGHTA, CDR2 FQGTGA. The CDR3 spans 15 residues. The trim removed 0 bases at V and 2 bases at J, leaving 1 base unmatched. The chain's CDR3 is CASSLTGLAYNEQFF. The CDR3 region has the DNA TGTGCCAGCAGCTTAACCGGACTAGCCTACAATGAGCAGTTCTTC.

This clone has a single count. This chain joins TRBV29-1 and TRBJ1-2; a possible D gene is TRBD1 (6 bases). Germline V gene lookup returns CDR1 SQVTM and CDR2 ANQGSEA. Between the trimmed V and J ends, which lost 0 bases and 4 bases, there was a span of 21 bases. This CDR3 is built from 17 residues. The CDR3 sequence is CSVEDPLIGGDGYGYTF. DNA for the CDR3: TGCAGCGTTGAAGATCCCCTGATTGGGGGCGACGGCTATGGCTACACCTTC.

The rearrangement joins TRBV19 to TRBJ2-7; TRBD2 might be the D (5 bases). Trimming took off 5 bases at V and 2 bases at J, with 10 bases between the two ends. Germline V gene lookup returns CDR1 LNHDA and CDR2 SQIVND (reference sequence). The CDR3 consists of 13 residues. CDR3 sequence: CASSVDGTYEQYF. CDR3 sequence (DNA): TGTGCCAGTAGTGTCGACGGGACCTACGAGCAGTACTTC.

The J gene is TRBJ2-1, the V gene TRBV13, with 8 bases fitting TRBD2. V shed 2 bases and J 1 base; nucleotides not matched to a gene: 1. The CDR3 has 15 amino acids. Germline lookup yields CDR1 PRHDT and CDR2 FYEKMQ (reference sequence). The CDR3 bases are TGTGCCAGCAGCTTAAGCGGGAGTTCCTACAATGAGCAGTTCTTC. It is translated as CASSLSGSSYNEQFF. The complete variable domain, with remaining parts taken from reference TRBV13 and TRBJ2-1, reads AAGVIQSPRHLIKEKRETATLKCYPIPRHDTVYWYQQGPGQDPQFLISFYEKMQSDKGSIPDRFSAQQFSDYHSELNMSSLELGDSALYFCASSLSGSSYNEQFFGPGTRLTVL.